This T cell receptor beta chain was sequenced during a study of tumor-infiltrating lymphocytes in localized non-small cell lung cancer. Germline V CDR1 and CDR2: SGHTA, FQGNSA. This CDR3 has 13 residues. The V end lost 6 bases, the J end lost 5 bases, and 13 bases lay between the germline ends. Clones were read by immunoSEQ multiplex PCR, and TCRdb kept only the in-frame ones, dropping some. The sample lists tens of thousands of clones, roughly two thirds occurring once. The TCR originated in a human donor with non-small cell lung cancer. Sequencing used lung tumor tissue. J is TRBJ2-5 and V is TRBV7-2; maybe TRBD1 (6 bases). CDR3 DNA sequence: TGTGCCAGCAGTGGGAACAGGGTCGAGACCCAGTACTTC. Translating gives CASSGNRVETQYF.